The T cell receptor beta chain described here comes from a study of patients and donors after allogeneic stem cell transplantation. Germline CDR1 KGHSH, CDR2 LQKENI. The CDR3 contains 14 residues. Trimming cost V 0 bases and J 5 bases; bases outside gene matches: 1. TCRdb used MiXCR to reprocess the RT-PCR reads, holding one entry per CDR3 protein. The table shows approximately 170,000 distinct CDR3 sequences, with about a quarter occurring only once. Input material: blood, either unsorted or a sorted T cell fraction (not recorded which). The sequence came from a human donor who was either an allogeneic HSCT recipient or a stem cell or donor lymphocyte infusion donor (not recorded which). It is not recorded whose cells these are; they may come from a transplant donor. This chain joins TRBV18 and TRBJ2-7; 10 bases are a match to TRBD1. The CDR3 region is CASSPPGTGDEQYF. The CDR3 DNA reads TGTGCCAGCTCACCACCCGGGACAGGGGACGAGCAGTACTTC.